Sequencing of this TCR beta chain was carried out in a study of blood T cell repertoires in COVID-19. Background on the study: Sources were T cells, B-cell-depleted T cells, or PBMCs; the material itself was cDNA or gDNA.

In the study's own analysis: From reference gene primer amplification, estimates of nucleated cell counts were derived. The table came from immunoSEQ multiplex PCR; TCRdb's copy has only in-frame clones and leaves some out. The V and J calls and the clone size are those of that table, but D and trimming were determined from the DNA. The sample shows about 61,000 clones, 65% to 80% of them seen only once. The CDR3 sequence is 11 residues long. V lost 2 bases and J 9 bases, leaving 4 bases between the germline ends. From germline, CDR1 is KGHDR and CDR2 SFDVKD. The V gene is TRBV24-1, the J gene TRBJ2-1; no reliable D call. This TCR came from a woman aged 65 to 85 with acute or convalescent COVID-19. The sample consisted of peripheral blood. The CDR3 reads CATSDYREQFF. The CDR3 DNA reads TGTGCCACCAGTGATTATCGTGAGCAGTTCTTC.